This TCR beta chain was retrieved from a study of regulatory T cells in long-lasting Graves disease. Whole-study findings and limits: A greater number of public clonotypes (approximately 2,500) was shared by persistent patients than by new patients (about 990).

HTBI primers from iRepertoire and Arm-PCR of CDR3 regions yielded the TCR beta libraries. TCRdb re-derived calls from the multiplex PCR reads in MiXCR, one entry per CDR3 protein. The sample has roughly 400,000 distinct CDR3 sequences; roughly a fifth are singletons. CDR3 length equals 15 residues. Losses at the gene ends were 4 bases for V and 5 bases for J; bases not matched to a gene: 8. From germline, CDR1 is MNHEY and CDR2 SVGEGT. Remarks on this clonotype: Its target is unknown. A far larger clone is a single base away, which makes a read error likely.

Regarding time point: persistent/refractory GD, antithyroid drugs over 5 years with positive TRAb. RNA from PBMCs was the source of the TCR library. V and J are TRBV6-2 or TRBV6-3 and TRBJ1-1; 9 bases map to TRBD1. The clonotype was recovered from a female donor with Graves disease. This material consisted of peripheral blood mononuclear cells (PBMCs), taken when the disease was refractory, from a patient treated with antithyroid drugs. The CDR3 DNA reads as TGTGCCAGCAGTTTATCCGGGACAGGGAAAACTGAAGCTTTCTTT. This translates into CASSLSGTGKTEAFF.